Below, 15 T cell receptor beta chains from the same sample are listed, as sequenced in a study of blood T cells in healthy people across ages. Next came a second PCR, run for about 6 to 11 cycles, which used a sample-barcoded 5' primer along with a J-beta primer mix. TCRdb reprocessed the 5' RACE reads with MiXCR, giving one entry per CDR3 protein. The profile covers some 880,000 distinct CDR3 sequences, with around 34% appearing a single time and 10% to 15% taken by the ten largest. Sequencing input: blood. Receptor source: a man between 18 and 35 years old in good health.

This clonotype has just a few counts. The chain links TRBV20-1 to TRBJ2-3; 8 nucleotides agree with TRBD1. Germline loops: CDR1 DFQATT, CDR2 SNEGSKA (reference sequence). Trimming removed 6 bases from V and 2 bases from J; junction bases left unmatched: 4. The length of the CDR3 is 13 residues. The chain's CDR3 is CSASGGYTDTQYF. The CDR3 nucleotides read TGCAGTGCCTCAGGGGGCTACACAGATACGCAGTATTTT.

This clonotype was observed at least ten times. The CDR3 is CASTLEPDRGPAFF. DNA for the CDR3: TGCGCCAGCACCCTCGAACCCGACAGGGGGCCAGCTTTCTTT. V is TRBV4-3 and J is TRBJ1-1, with 10 positions matching TRBD1. V shed 7 bases, J shed 10 bases, and the junction held 12 bases outside the gene matches. Germline V gene sequence: CDR1 LGHNA, CDR2 YSLEER. The CDR3 length is 14 residues.

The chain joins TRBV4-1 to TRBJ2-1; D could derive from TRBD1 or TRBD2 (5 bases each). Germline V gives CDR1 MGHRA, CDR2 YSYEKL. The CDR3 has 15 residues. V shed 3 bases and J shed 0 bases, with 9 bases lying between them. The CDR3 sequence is CASSQRGDSYNEQFF. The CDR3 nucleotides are TGCGCCAGCAGCCAGCGAGGGGACTCCTACAATGAGCAGTTCTTC.

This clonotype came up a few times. In DNA, the CDR3 is TGCGCCAGCAGCCAAGTGGGGAGACAGTCGGGGGGCAATCAGCCCCAGCATTTT. Translation gives CASSQVGRQSGGNQPQHF. V and J are TRBV4-1 and TRBJ1-5; D is perhaps TRBD1 (5 bases). V dropped 1 base and J dropped 2 bases, with 18 bases sitting between them. The CDR3 covers 18 residues. Germline assignment: CDR1 MGHRA and CDR2 YSYEKL.

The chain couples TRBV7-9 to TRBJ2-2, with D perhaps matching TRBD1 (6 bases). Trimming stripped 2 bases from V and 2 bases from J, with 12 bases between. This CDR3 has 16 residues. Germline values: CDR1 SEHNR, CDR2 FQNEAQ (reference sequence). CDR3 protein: CASSLLRTDNTGELFF. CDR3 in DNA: TGTGCCAGCAGCTTACTCAGGACAGATAACACCGGGGAGCTGTTTTTT.

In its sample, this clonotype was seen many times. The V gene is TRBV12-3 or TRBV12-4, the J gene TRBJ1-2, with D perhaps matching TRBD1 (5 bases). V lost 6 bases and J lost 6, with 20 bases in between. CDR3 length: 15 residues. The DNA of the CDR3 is TGTGCCAGCAGGGCTTTCGGGGGGAGGAGAAATGGCTACACCTTC. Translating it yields CASRAFGGRRNGYTF.

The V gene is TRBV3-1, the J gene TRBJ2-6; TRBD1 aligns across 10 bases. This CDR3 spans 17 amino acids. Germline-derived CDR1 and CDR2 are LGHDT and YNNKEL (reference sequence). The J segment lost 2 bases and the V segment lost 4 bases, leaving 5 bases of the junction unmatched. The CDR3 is CASSPGTGEAGANVLTF. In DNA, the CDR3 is TGTGCCAGCAGCCCTGGGACAGGGGAGGCTGGGGCCAACGTCCTGACTTTC.

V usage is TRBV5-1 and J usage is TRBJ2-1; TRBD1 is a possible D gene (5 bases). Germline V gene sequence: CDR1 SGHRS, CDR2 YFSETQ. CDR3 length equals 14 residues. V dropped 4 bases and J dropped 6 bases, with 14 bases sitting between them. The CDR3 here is CASSPRRQSNEQFF. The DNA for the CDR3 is TGCGCCAGCAGCCCCCGACGACAGAGCAATGAGCAGTTCTTC. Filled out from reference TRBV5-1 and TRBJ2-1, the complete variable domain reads KAGVTQTPRYLIKTRGQQVTLSCSPISGHRSVSWYQQTPGQGLQFLFEYFSETQRNKGNFPGRFSGRQFSNSRSEMNVSTLELGDSALYLCASSPRRQSNEQFFGPGTRLTVL.

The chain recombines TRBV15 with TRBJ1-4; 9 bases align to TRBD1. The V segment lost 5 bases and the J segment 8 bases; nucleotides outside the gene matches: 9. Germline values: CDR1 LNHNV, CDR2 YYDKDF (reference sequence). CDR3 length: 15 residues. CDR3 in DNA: TGTGCCACCAGCGGGTCGACAGGGGGACGGGAAAAACTGTTTTTT. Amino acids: CATSGSTGGREKLFF.

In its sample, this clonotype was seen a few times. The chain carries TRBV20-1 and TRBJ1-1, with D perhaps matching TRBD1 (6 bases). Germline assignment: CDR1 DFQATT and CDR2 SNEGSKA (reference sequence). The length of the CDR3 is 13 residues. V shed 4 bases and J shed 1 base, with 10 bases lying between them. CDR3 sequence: CSATGQKNTEAFF. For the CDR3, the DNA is TGCAGTGCTACCGGACAGAAGAACACTGAAGCTTTCTTT.

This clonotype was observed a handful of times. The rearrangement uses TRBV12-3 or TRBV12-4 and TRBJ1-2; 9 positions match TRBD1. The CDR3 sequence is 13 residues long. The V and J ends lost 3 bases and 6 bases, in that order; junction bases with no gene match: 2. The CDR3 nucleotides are TGTGCCAGCAGTTTGGGGACAGGGCATGGCTACACCTTC. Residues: CASSLGTGHGYTF.

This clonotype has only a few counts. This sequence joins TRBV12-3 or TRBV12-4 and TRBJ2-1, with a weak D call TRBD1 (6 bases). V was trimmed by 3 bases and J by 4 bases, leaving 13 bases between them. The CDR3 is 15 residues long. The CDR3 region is CASSFRQGRYNEQFF. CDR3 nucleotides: TGTGCCAGCAGTTTCCGGCAGGGGCGTTACAATGAGCAGTTCTTC.

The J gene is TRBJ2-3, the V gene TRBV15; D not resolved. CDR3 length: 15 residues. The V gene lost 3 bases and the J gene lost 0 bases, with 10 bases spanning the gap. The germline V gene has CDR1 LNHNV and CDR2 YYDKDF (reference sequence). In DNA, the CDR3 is TGTGCCACCAGCAGGCAGATCCAGAGCACAGATACGCAGTATTTT. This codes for CATSRQIQSTDTQYF.

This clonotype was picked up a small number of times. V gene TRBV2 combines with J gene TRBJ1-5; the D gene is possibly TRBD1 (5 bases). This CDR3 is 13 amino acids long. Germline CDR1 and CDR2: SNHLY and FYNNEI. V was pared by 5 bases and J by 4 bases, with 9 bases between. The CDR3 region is CASSYPGNQPQHF. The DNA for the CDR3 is TGTGCCAGCAGTTACCCAGGGAATCAGCCCCAGCATTTT.

The CDR3 sequence is CASRWNSYEQYF. CDR3 DNA: TGTGCCAGCAGGTGGAACTCCTACGAGCAGTACTTC. The chain has TRBV6-2 or TRBV6-3 and TRBJ2-7; D not certain. CDR1 is MNHEY and CDR2 is SVGEGT in the germline V gene. There are 12 residues in the CDR3. Trimming took off 6 bases at V and 0 bases at J, with 6 bases between the two ends.